This T cell receptor beta chain is drawn from a study of T cells in localized non-small cell lung cancer. Sequencing used immunoSEQ multiplex PCR; TCRdb keeps in-frame clones, though not all of them. Of approximately 54,000 clones listed, over 75% are singletons. The V end lost 5 bases, the J end lost 9 bases, and 14 bases lay between the germline ends. CDR3 length equals 13 residues. The germline V gene encodes CDR1 MGHDK and CDR2 SYGVNS. The clonotype was recovered from a female donor at least 60 years old with stage II squamous cell lung carcinoma. The sample was peripheral blood, taken before any cancer treatment. The chain uses TRBV25-1 and TRBJ1-5, with D perhaps TRBD1 (5 bases). The CDR3 protein is CASSYSRGGPQHF. The CDR3 region has the DNA TGTGCCAGCAGTTATTCTCGGGGCGGGCCCCAGCATTTT.